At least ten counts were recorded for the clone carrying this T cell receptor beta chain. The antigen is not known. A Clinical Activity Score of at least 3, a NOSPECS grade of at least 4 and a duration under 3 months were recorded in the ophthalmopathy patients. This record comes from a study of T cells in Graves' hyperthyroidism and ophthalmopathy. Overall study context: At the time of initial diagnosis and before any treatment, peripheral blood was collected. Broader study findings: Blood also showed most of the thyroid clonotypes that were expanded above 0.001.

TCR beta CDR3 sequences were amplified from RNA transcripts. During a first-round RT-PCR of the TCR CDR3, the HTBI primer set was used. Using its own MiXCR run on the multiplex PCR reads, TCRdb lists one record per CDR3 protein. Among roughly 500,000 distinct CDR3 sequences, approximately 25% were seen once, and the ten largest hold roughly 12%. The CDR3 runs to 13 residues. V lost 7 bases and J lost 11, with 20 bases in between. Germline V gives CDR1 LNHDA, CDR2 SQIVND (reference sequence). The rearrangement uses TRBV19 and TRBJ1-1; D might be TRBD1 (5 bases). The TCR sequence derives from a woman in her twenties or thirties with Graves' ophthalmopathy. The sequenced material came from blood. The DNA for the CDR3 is TGTGCCAGTATCAAGAGGGGCCACCCAGGGGCTTTCTTT. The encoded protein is CASIKRGHPGAFF.